The 31 T cell receptor beta chains given below trace back to one sample, sequenced in a study of blood T cell repertoires in COVID-19. Profiled with immunoSEQ multiplex PCR; TCRdb holds only in-frame clones, not every one. The sample lists about 57,000 clones, roughly 86% occurring once. Sequenced sample: peripheral blood. These receptors were taken from an elderly woman with acute or convalescent COVID-19.

This clone was counted between two and nine times. This chain connects TRBV30 to TRBJ1-1, with a tentative D call TRBD1 (6 bases). From germline, CDR1 is GTSNPN and CDR2 SVGIG (reference sequence). CDR3 length equals 14 residues. Trimming stripped 0 bases from V and 6 bases from J, with 14 bases between. The CDR3 region is CAWSVAGVVAEAFF. For the CDR3, the DNA is TGTGCCTGGAGTGTAGCAGGGGTTGTAGCTGAAGCTTTCTTT.

This rearrangement joins TRBV9 to TRBJ2-3; 9 bases are a match to TRBD1. Germline CDR1 reads SGDLS; CDR2 reads YYNGEE. V lost 3 bases to trimming and J lost 4 bases; unmatched junction nucleotides: 3. This CDR3 is built from 14 residues. CDR3 DNA sequence: TGTGCCAGCAGCGCGAGACAGGGGGCAGATACGCAGTATTTT. Translation: CASSARQGADTQYF.

J is TRBJ2-7 and V is TRBV23-1; 10 bases match TRBD1. Being an ORF, TRBV23-1 has a function that is uncertain. V was clipped by 8 bases and J by 5 bases; unmatched bases: 9. The CDR3 is 14 amino acids. CDR3 bases: TGCGCCAGCCCCCCCGGGACAGGGGAAGACGAGCAGTACTTC. It codes for CASPPGTGEDEQYF.

The chain uses TRBV30 and TRBJ1-5; D is ambiguous. Germline V lookup: CDR1 GTSNPN, CDR2 SVGIG (reference sequence). The CDR3 consists of 12 residues. Trimming shortened V by 0 bases and J by 7 bases, and 7 bases separated the two germline ends. The CDR3 loop is CAWSVRGQPQHF. CDR3 coding DNA: TGTGCCTGGAGTGTACGAGGGCAGCCCCAGCATTTT.

The chain links TRBV2 to TRBJ2-7; TRBD1 aligns across 9 bases. The CDR3 totals 23 residues. V was clipped by 6 bases and J by 0 bases; unmatched bases: 30. Germline loops: CDR1 SNHLY, CDR2 FYNNEI. CDR3 region: CASSKTGGRDGRVKDTSSYEQYF. The DNA of the CDR3 is TGTGCCAGCAGCAAGACAGGGGGAAGGGACGGAAGAGTAAAGGATACAAGCTCCTACGAGCAGTACTTC.

The J gene is TRBJ1-2, the V gene TRBV5-5, with 8 bases aligning to TRBD1. The CDR3 is 15 residues long. With V trimmed by 1 base and J by 4 bases, 6 bases remained unmatched. CDR1 is SGHKS and CDR2 is YYEKEE in the germline V gene (reference sequence). In nucleotides, the CDR3 is TGTGCCAGCAGCTTGAGGCAGGGGGCCCTCTATGGCTACACCTTC. It encodes CASSLRQGALYGYTF.

The rearrangement joins TRBV4-1 to TRBJ1-4; no definite D call. V gave up 3 bases and J gave up 2 bases, with 4 bases separating them. In germline, CDR1 is MGHRA, CDR2 YSYEKL. The CDR3 is 13 amino acids. In nucleotides, the CDR3 is TGCGCCAGCAGCCACGGGACTAATGAAAAACTGTTTTTT. Encoded protein: CASSHGTNEKLFF.

The chain recombines TRBV2 with TRBJ2-1, with 8 bases identical to TRBD2. CDR1 SNHLY and CDR2 FYNNEI come from the germline V gene. This CDR3 has 14 amino acids. The trim removed 4 bases at V and 9 bases at J, leaving 8 bases unmatched. In nucleotides, the CDR3 is TGTGCCAGCAGTGTCCGAGCGGGAGTGGGTGAGCAGTTCTTC. It specifies CASSVRAGVGEQFF.

The chain employs TRBV28 and TRBJ1-6; no clear D. V was pared by 5 bases and J by 7 bases, with 15 bases between. Germline V lookup: CDR1 MDHEN, CDR2 SYDVKM. This CDR3 comprises 15 residues. This CDR3 is CASSRTDSLNSPLHF. The CDR3 DNA is TGTGCCAGCAGTCGAACCGACTCGCTAAATTCACCCCTCCACTTT.

The V call is TRBV29-1, the J call TRBJ2-1; 9 bases fit TRBD1. The CDR3 totals 14 residues. After removal of 6 bases from V and 2 bases from J, the junction contained 5 bases not matched to a gene. The germline V gene has CDR1 SQVTM and CDR2 ANQGSEA. This CDR3 reads CSVGQGGPYNEQFF. CDR3 DNA sequence: TGCAGCGTGGGACAGGGTGGTCCCTACAATGAGCAGTTCTTC.

V usage is TRBV5-1 and J usage is TRBJ2-2, with D possibly being TRBD2 (5 bases). Germline CDR1 reads SGHRS; CDR2 reads YFSETQ. The CDR3 is 14 amino acids. Trimming shortened V by 2 bases and J by 2 bases, and 7 bases separated the two germline ends. CDR3 coding DNA: TGCGCCAGCAGCTTCCTAGCCAACACCGGGGAGCTGTTTTTT. This gives the protein CASSFLANTGELFF.

The gene calls are TRBV30 and TRBJ2-7; unclear D gene. The germline V gene has CDR1 GTSNPN and CDR2 SVGIG (reference sequence). The V end lost 3 bases, the J end lost 0 bases, and 12 bases lay between the germline ends. The length of the CDR3 is 14 residues. CDR3 residues: CAWRRPGSSYEQYF. CDR3 DNA sequence: TGTGCCTGGAGACGGCCGGGTTCCTCCTACGAGCAGTACTTC. The whole variable domain, remainder taken from reference TRBV30 and TRBJ2-7, is SQTIHQWPATLVQPVGSPLSLECTVEGTSNPNLYWYRQAAGRGLQLLFYSVGIGQISSEVPQNLSASRPQDRQFILSSKKLLLSDSGFYLCAWRRPGSSYEQYFGPGTRLTVT.

This sequence joins TRBV5-1 and TRBJ2-7; possibly TRBD2 for D (6 bases). From germline, CDR1 is SGHRS and CDR2 YFSETQ. The V end was cut by 5 bases, the J end by 5 bases, with 20 bases between. This CDR3 is built from 15 residues. CDR3 residues: CASRLFTASGDEQYF. DNA for the CDR3: TGCGCCAGCAGACTGTTCACTGCCTCGGGAGACGAGCAGTACTTC.

This CDR3 reads CASGSSVQPLAQHF. DNA for the CDR3: TGTGCTAGTGGTTCGTCGGTACAGCCCTTAGCCCAGCATTTT. V usage is TRBV12-5 and J usage is TRBJ1-5; D gene ambiguous. Trimming pared 4 bases from V and 11 bases from J, leaving 18 bases between. The CDR3 has 14 amino acids. Germline-derived CDR1 and CDR2 are LGHNT and FRNRAP.

This rearrangement joins TRBV6-6 to TRBJ1-2, with 7 bases aligning to TRBD1. In germline, CDR1 is MNHNY, CDR2 SVGAGI (reference sequence). This CDR3 has 15 residues. V was clipped by 4 bases and J by 3 bases; unmatched bases: 8. The CDR3 loop reads CASSSHGTADYGYTF. Written as DNA, the CDR3 is TGTGCCAGCAGTTCCCACGGGACAGCTGACTATGGCTACACCTTC.

This clone has only a few counts. V gene TRBV5-1 combines with J gene TRBJ2-3, with D possibly TRBD2 on 6 matching bases. Trimming shortened V by 1 base and J by 7 bases, and 10 bases separated the two germline ends. This CDR3 comprises 13 residues. From germline, CDR1 is SGHRS and CDR2 YFSETQ. CDR3 sequence: CASSLTGTYTQYF. Written as DNA, the CDR3 is TGCGCCAGCAGCTTGACGGGGACTTATACGCAGTATTTT.

V usage is TRBV5-6 and J usage is TRBJ2-7; the match to TRBD1 covers 8 bases. This CDR3 spans 15 amino acids. Germline V CDR1 and CDR2: SGHDT, YYEEEE. V gave up 4 bases and J gave up 7 bases; unmatched junction bases: 13. In DNA, the CDR3 is TGTGCCAGCAGCCTGAGGGACAGGCCCTTTGTGGAGCAGTACTTC. Encoded protein: CASSLRDRPFVEQYF.

The rearrangement uses TRBV25-1 and TRBJ1-3; D not certain. The germline V gene has CDR1 MGHDK and CDR2 SYGVNS. CDR3 length equals 17 residues. The V end was cut by 1 base, the J end by 0 bases, with 13 bases between. CDR3 loop: CASSELSAGPSGNTIYF. The CDR3 DNA reads as TGTGCCAGCAGTGAATTATCGGCAGGCCCCTCTGGAAACACCATATATTTT.

J is TRBJ1-2 and V is TRBV12-3 or TRBV12-4; D not resolved. V was shortened by 4 bases and J by 6 bases, with 12 bases between the two germline ends. CDR3 length: 13 residues. The CDR3 DNA is TGTGCCAGCAGTTCGACCCACGGGAATGGCTACACCTTC. Translated: CASSSTHGNGYTF.

CDR3 loop: CASRPEHSGANVLTF. The CDR3 nucleotides read TGTGCCAGCCGCCCCGAACACTCTGGGGCCAACGTCCTGACTTTC. The genes are TRBV18 and TRBJ2-6; unclear D gene. Germline V gene lookup returns CDR1 KGHSH and CDR2 LQKENI. The CDR3 is made up of 15 amino acids. Trimming left V 8 bases short and J 0 bases short, with 11 bases between.

The chain recombines TRBV24-1 with TRBJ2-1, with 7 nucleotides matching TRBD1. Trimming removed 2 bases from V and 9 bases from J; junction bases left unmatched: 12. This CDR3 contains 16 residues. CDR1 and CDR2 (germline): KGHDR, SFDVKD. CDR3 loop: CATSDSLTGKGGEQFF. The CDR3 nucleotides read TGTGCCACCAGTGATTCGTTGACAGGGAAAGGGGGTGAGCAGTTCTTC.

The rearrangement uses TRBV15 and TRBJ1-4; 9 nucleotides line up with TRBD1. V shed 1 base and J 7 bases; nucleotides not matched to a gene: 4. The germline CDR1 and CDR2 sequences are LNHNV and YYDKDF (reference sequence). There are 15 residues in the CDR3. The CDR3, as DNA: TGTGCCACCAGCAGAGTACAGGGGGCGGGTGAAAAACTGTTTTTT. As protein: CATSRVQGAGEKLFF.

V usage is TRBV5-1 and J usage is TRBJ1-5; the D gene is possibly TRBD1 (5 bases). This CDR3 has 15 amino acids. The germline V and J ends were trimmed by 2 bases and 0 bases, with 9 bases remaining between them. Germline V gene sequence: CDR1 SGHRS, CDR2 YFSETQ. The CDR3 bases are TGCGCCAGCAGCTTCACAGGAGATAGCAATCAGCCCCAGCATTTT. Translation gives CASSFTGDSNQPQHF.

The chain employs TRBV19 and TRBJ2-2; a weak D match, TRBD1 (6 bases). The CDR3 contains 16 residues. Trimming removed 6 bases at V and 0 bases at J, with 14 bases between. CDR1 is LNHDA and CDR2 is SQIVND in the germline V gene (reference sequence). The CDR3 nucleotides are TGTGCCAGTAGGCGATCCGGGACATCGAACACCGGGGAGCTGTTTTTT. This sequence encodes CASRRSGTSNTGELFF. The variable domain in full, completed from reference TRBV19 and TRBJ2-2, reads DGGITQSPKYLFRKEGQNVTLSCEQNLNHDAMYWYRQDPGQGLRLIYYSQIVNDFQKGDIAEGYSVSREKKESFPLTVTSAQKNPTAFYLCASRRSGTSNTGELFFGEGSRLTVL.

In nucleotides, the CDR3 is TGTGCTAGTGGTCCAGACAGGGGGTGGACAGATACGCAGTATTTT. Protein sequence: CASGPDRGWTDTQYF. The rearrangement links TRBV12-5 to TRBJ2-3, with 9 bases aligning to TRBD1. The V gene end was trimmed by 5 bases and the J gene end by 3 bases; junction bases not matched to a gene: 6. CDR1 and CDR2 (germline): LGHNT, FRNRAP. The CDR3 is 15 residues long.

This clone was detected only a few times. This chain connects TRBV6-5 to TRBJ2-7, with TRBD1 identical over 9 bases. Trimming took 6 bases from V and 2 from J; bases not matched to a gene: 8. The CDR3 is 15 residues long. Looked up from germline, CDR1 is MNHEY and CDR2 is SVGAGI. CDR3 sequence reads: CASSPGTGKTYEQYF. The CDR3 DNA is TGTGCCAGCAGCCCCGGGACAGGGAAAACCTACGAGCAGTACTTC.

This clone has a handful of counts. The gene calls are TRBV5-1 and TRBJ1-2, with TRBD1 identical over 9 bases. The CDR3 contains 14 residues. Trimming cost V 0 bases and J 7 bases; bases outside gene matches: 4. Germline V gives CDR1 SGHRS, CDR2 YFSETQ. In DNA, the CDR3 is TGCGCCAGCAGCTTGGCGGGACAGGGCTCTGGCTACACCTTC. It is translated as CASSLAGQGSGYTF. Looking up the rest from reference TRBV5-1 and TRBJ1-2 gives the full variable domain: KAGVTQTPRYLIKTRGQQVTLSCSPISGHRSVSWYQQTPGQGLQFLFEYFSETQRNKGNFPGRFSGRQFSNSRSEMNVSTLELGDSALYLCASSLAGQGSGYTFGSGTRLTVV.

The rearrangement uses TRBV7-2 and TRBJ2-3; 8 nucleotides match TRBD2. The ends lost 2 bases at V and 4 bases at J; junction bases unmatched: 8. This CDR3 has 16 amino acids. The germline gives CDR1 SGHTA, CDR2 FQGNSA. CDR3 residues: CASSLTGAGVADTQYF. The CDR3 DNA follows: TGTGCCAGCAGCTTAACGGGAGCGGGGGTGGCAGATACGCAGTATTTT.

V gene TRBV5-1 combines with J gene TRBJ1-1; a possible D gene is TRBD1 (5 bases). Germline V CDR1 and CDR2: SGHRS, YFSETQ. Trimming removed 2 bases from V and 1 base from J, with 6 bases in between. The CDR3 is made up of 13 amino acids. DNA of the CDR3: TGCGCCAGCAGCTTAGGGGAGAACACTGAAGCTTTCTTT. Its translation is CASSLGENTEAFF.

This clone appeared a single time. The chain is built from TRBV5-5 and TRBJ2-7, with 15 bases identical to TRBD2. Germline V gene sequence: CDR1 SGHKS, CDR2 YYEKEE (reference sequence). This CDR3 region has 16 residues. Unmatched junction bases numbered 4, after V lost 4 bases and J lost 2 bases. The CDR3 nucleotides read TGTGCCAGCAGCCCCCGGACTAGCGGGAGGGCCTACGAGCAGTACTTC. Its translation is CASSPRTSGRAYEQYF.

This sequence joins TRBV28 and TRBJ1-6; tentative D call: TRBD1 (5 bases). Germline V gene data show CDR1 as MDHEN and CDR2 as SYDVKM. This CDR3 spans 15 amino acids. Trimming took off 2 bases at V and 6 bases at J, with 11 bases between the two ends. CDR3 amino acids: CASSLGRVSNSPLHF. The CDR3 coding sequence is TGTGCCAGCAGTTTAGGCAGGGTATCTAATTCACCCCTCCACTTT.